Listed below are T cell receptor beta chains from one sample, sequenced in a study of cytomegalovirus exposure and HLA in healthy donors. Sequencing used immunoSEQ multiplex PCR; TCRdb keeps in-frame clones, though not all of them. The sample shows 85,000 to 95,000 clones, less than 80% of them seen only once. The specimen sequenced was PBMCs. The receptors derive from a young man in good health and CMV-seropositive. The CDR3 runs from the conserved cysteine through the conserved F or W. D genes are given only for firm matches. The size of a clone is reported for some rows only, either as once, few or many, or as a class for expanded clones.

D gene: TRBD1; clone size: few; V gene: TRBV7-9; CDR3 protein: CASSLASTGGTEAFF
D gene: -; clone size: -; V gene: TRBV7-9; CDR3 protein: CAIRGNTEAFF
D gene: -; clone size: -; V gene: TRBV28; CDR3 protein: CASSLVKRVTDTQYF
D gene: -; clone size: -; V gene: TRBV6-6; CDR3 protein: CASSYRDGYTF
D gene: TRBD1; clone size: -; V gene: TRBV7-9; CDR3 protein: CASSLDFGGQGNIQYF
D gene: TRBD1; clone size: -; V gene: TRBV2; CDR3 protein: CASSATGGSNYGYTF
D gene: TRBD1; clone size: -; V gene: TRBV18; CDR3 protein: CASSPQTGAQETQYF
D gene: -; clone size: -; V gene: TRBV6-1; CDR3 protein: CASGQRGSGNTIYF
D gene: TRBD1; clone size: few; V gene: TRBV5-6; CDR3 protein: CASSRYGGTGGYEQYF
D gene: -; clone size: -; V gene: TRBV28; CDR3 protein: CASSPPGGGVSNQPQHF
D gene: -; clone size: -; V gene: TRBV6-1; CDR3 protein: CASNPGGGPYGYTF
D gene: -; clone size: -; V gene: TRBV28; CDR3 protein: CASTPVYSGANVLTF
D gene: -; clone size: -; V gene: TRBV19; CDR3 protein: CASSPTPGGGYTF
D gene: -; clone size: -; V gene: TRBV6-5; CDR3 protein: CASSQGQYTEAFF
D gene: TRBD2; clone size: -; V gene: TRBV18; CDR3 protein: CASSQSSGNYNEQFF
D gene: -; clone size: -; V gene: TRBV29-1; CDR3 protein: CSVEDPLPPNTQYF
D gene: -; clone size: -; V gene: TRBV5-1; CDR3 protein: CASTPPQGEGEQYF
D gene: TRBD1; clone size: -; V gene: TRBV2; CDR3 protein: CASNDRGVDGYTF
D gene: TRBD1; clone size: -; V gene: TRBV14; CDR3 protein: CASSNSGQGHNEQFF
D gene: -; clone size: once; V gene: TRBV2; CDR3 protein: CASATLSSYNEQFF
D gene: TRBD1; clone size: few; V gene: TRBV28; CDR3 protein: CASSQQGPSYEQYF
D gene: -; clone size: -; V gene: TRBV5-6; CDR3 protein: CASSLGTSISKDTQYF
D gene: -; clone size: -; V gene: TRBV27; CDR3 protein: CASSLGAQGGSNQPQHF
D gene: -; clone size: -; V gene: TRBV6-1; CDR3 protein: CASSHRRDDNEKLFF
D gene: -; clone size: -; V gene: TRBV9; CDR3 protein: CASSVAGSNTEAFF
D gene: TRBD1; clone size: -; V gene: TRBV27; CDR3 protein: CASRGQGNSNQPQHF
D gene: TRBD1; clone size: -; V gene: TRBV9; CDR3 protein: CASSEGAGSYEQYF
D gene: -; clone size: few; V gene: TRBV5-1; CDR3 protein: CASSSAGAYNEQFF
D gene: TRBD1; clone size: -; V gene: TRBV13; CDR3 protein: CASSQQGMLYGQYF
D gene: TRBD1; clone size: -; V gene: TRBV5-6; CDR3 protein: CASSFGQGGEKLFF
D gene: TRBD1; clone size: -; V gene: TRBV30; CDR3 protein: CAWDSGTGNYEQYF
D gene: TRBD1; clone size: -; V gene: TRBV5-1; CDR3 protein: CASSSTGVHEQYF
D gene: TRBD1; clone size: -; V gene: TRBV30; CDR3 protein: CAWSRQGPTYEQHF
D gene: -; clone size: -; V gene: TRBV28; CDR3 protein: CASSLPRQNGYPF
D gene: -; clone size: -; V gene: TRBV5-4; CDR3 protein: CASSLNNEQFF
D gene: TRBD1; clone size: few; V gene: TRBV2; CDR3 protein: CASSPPGQFYNSPLNF
D gene: TRBD1; clone size: -; V gene: TRBV6-6; CDR3 protein: CASSYSNRGDNEQFF
D gene: TRBD1; clone size: -; V gene: TRBV7-3; CDR3 protein: CASSLTGGDEQYF
D gene: -; clone size: -; V gene: TRBV4-2; CDR3 protein: CASSRRGNYGYTF
D gene: TRBD2; clone size: -; V gene: TRBV9; CDR3 protein: CASSVSGGAETQYF
D gene: TRBD1; clone size: -; V gene: TRBV19; CDR3 protein: CASSILTPTGANTEAFF
D gene: -; clone size: -; V gene: TRBV27; CDR3 protein: CASSLTGYTEAFF
D gene: TRBD1; clone size: -; V gene: TRBV10-3; CDR3 protein: CAISDPGQEKGGYTF
D gene: -; clone size: -; V gene: TRBV7-2; CDR3 protein: CASSRKGGQAYEQYF
D gene: -; clone size: -; V gene: TRBV27; CDR3 protein: CASSLQAHQPQHF
D gene: -; clone size: -; V gene: TRBV6-6; CDR3 protein: CASSYSIGQQETQYF